This T cell receptor (beta chain) derives from a study of post-analysis software for immune sequencing data. Study results and caveats: A handful of TRBV segments occurring more often in patients than controls included TRBV5-6, TRBV5-1 and TRBV20-1.

The authors incorporated unique molecular identifiers into the TCR beta cDNA libraries. Each CDR3 protein is one row after TCRdb ran MiXCR on the PCR reads. This sample yields 380,000 or so distinct CDR3 sequences, of which 30% to 45% are seen a single time; 13% belongs to the top ten. A remark on this clonotype: Its target is not known.

V lost 5 bases and J 6 bases, leaving 13 bases between the germline ends. The CDR3 consists of 13 residues. The V gene is TRBV12-3 or TRBV12-4, the J gene TRBJ1-2; D is possibly TRBD1 (6 bases). Sequences were obtained from blood. The TCR comes from a girl aged 10-17 years with multiple sclerosis. The CDR3 DNA follows: TGTGCCAGCAGTAGACAGGATTTGGATGGCTACACCTTC. Translation gives CASSRQDLDGYTF.